Listed below are T cell receptor beta chains from one sample, sequenced in a study of T cell responses to AZD1222 COVID-19 vaccine. Data came from immunoSEQ multiplex PCR; TCRdb stores just in-frame clones and leaves some out. The sample shows about 97,000 clones, more than 85% of them seen only once. Sequencing used peripheral blood, obtained on day 0 of AZD1222 vaccination. The origin of the receptors is an adult in good health. CDR3s include the opening cysteine and the closing phenylalanine or tryptophan. A D gene is named only where the DNA matches it firmly. Some rows have no size entry. The others give once, few or many, or a class for an expanded clone.

D,V,J,size,CDR3,DNA
-,TRBV19,TRBJ1-2,-,CASSMGLGSHYGYTF,TGTGCCAGTAGTATGGGATTGGGCAGCCACTATGGCTACACCTTC
TRBD1,TRBV12-3/TRBV12-4,TRBJ1-6,-,CASSGQGHSPLHF,TGTGCCAGCAGCGGACAGGGCCATTCACCCCTCCACTTT
-,TRBV2,TRBJ1-1,-,CASSVGWNTEAFF,TGTGCCAGCAGTGTGGGATGGAACACTGAAGCTTTCTTT
-,TRBV29-1,TRBJ2-7,-,CSVEAGQTYEQYF,TGCAGCGTTGAAGCCGGGCAGACCTACGAGCAGTACTTC
-,TRBV10-1,TRBJ2-7,-,CASSDRGQYFAEQYF,TGCGCCAGCAGTGATAGAGGACAGTATTTTGCTGAGCAGTACTTC
-,TRBV7-2,TRBJ1-2,-,CASSLASTGYGYTF,TGTGCCAGCAGCTTAGCCTCTACCGGTTATGGCTACACCTTC
-,TRBV4-2,TRBJ2-7,-,CASSQANVDPYEQYF,TGTGCCAGCAGCCAAGCCAACGTGGACCCCTACGAGCAGTACTTC
-,TRBV2,TRBJ2-3,-,CASSRETDTQYF,TGTGCCAGCAGCAGGGAGACAGATACGCAGTATTTT
-,TRBV28,TRBJ1-1,-,CASSGEGRGTEAFF,TGTGCCAGCAGTGGAGAGGGGAGAGGCACTGAAGCTTTCTTT
-,TRBV27,TRBJ1-2,-,CASSLWIGENSYTF,TGTGCCAGCAGTTTATGGATAGGGGAGAATAGCTACACCTTC
TRBD2,TRBV5-4,TRBJ2-5,-,CASTISGGAETQYF,TGTGCCAGCACTATTAGCGGGGGGGCGGAGACCCAGTACTTC
-,TRBV19,TRBJ1-3,-,CASSQQGSGNTIYF,TGTGCCAGTAGTCAGCAGGGTTCTGGAAACACCATATATTTT
-,TRBV6-6,TRBJ2-2,-,CASSYEGFTGELFF,TGTGCCAGCAGTTATGAGGGGTTCACCGGGGAGCTGTTTTTT
TRBD1,TRBV9,TRBJ1-2,-,CASSPQGQGYGYTF,TGTGCCAGCAGCCCACAGGGACAGGGCTATGGCTACACCTTC
TRBD2,TRBV2,TRBJ2-1,-,CASRDPASGTYNEQFF,TGTGCCAGCAGGGATCCGGCTAGCGGGACATATAATGAGCAGTTCTTC
TRBD1,TRBV10-3,TRBJ2-7,-,CAISESVGQGTDEQYF,TGTGCCATCAGTGAGTCGGTGGGACAGGGTACGGACGAGCAGTACTTC
-,TRBV29-1,TRBJ1-3,-,CSAAGSLGNTIYF,TGCAGCGCCGCCGGGTCTCTTGGAAACACCATATATTTT
TRBD1,TRBV5-6,TRBJ2-7,-,CASKIGTGGYEQYF,TGTGCCAGCAAGATCGGGACAGGGGGCTACGAGCAGTACTTC
-,TRBV7-8,TRBJ2-7,-,CASSEWDPIRVKQYF,TGTGCCAGCAGCGAATGGGACCCCATTAGGGTGAAGCAGTACTTC
TRBD1,TRBV4-1,TRBJ2-7,-,CASSPPRDRDSEQYF,TGCGCCAGCAGCCCCCCCCGGGACAGGGACAGCGAGCAGTACTTC
TRBD1,TRBV28,TRBJ2-2,-,CASTIGTEHTGELFF,TGTGCCAGCACCATAGGGACAGAACATACCGGGGAGCTGTTTTTT
-,TRBV7-6,TRBJ2-3,-,CASSFGLDADTQYF,TGTGCCAGCAGCTTTGGTCTAGATGCAGATACGCAGTATTTT
-,TRBV28,TRBJ1-2,once,CASSYRFYNYGYTF,TGTGCCAGCAGTTACAGGTTTTATAACTATGGCTACACCTTC
TRBD2,TRBV2,TRBJ2-3,-,CASRGLSGSLSDTQYF,TGTGCCAGCAGGGGTCTTAGCGGGAGTTTGTCAGATACGCAGTATTTT
TRBD1,TRBV5-5,TRBJ2-7,-,CASSFPGQGTRKSSYEQYF,TGTGCCAGCAGCTTCCCGGGACAGGGTACGCGGAAAAGCTCCTACGAGCAGTACTTC
TRBD2,TRBV11-3,TRBJ2-1,-,CASSLDWTSGNEQFF,TGTGCCAGCAGCTTAGATTGGACTAGCGGAAATGAGCAGTTCTTC
-,TRBV30,TRBJ2-5,-,CAWSVQPWETQYF,TGTGCCTGGAGTGTACAACCGTGGGAGACCCAGTACTTC
TRBD2,TRBV9,TRBJ2-1,few,CASSVGPGGSNEQFF,TGTGCCAGCAGCGTAGGTCCGGGAGGCTCCAATGAGCAGTTCTTC
-,TRBV18,TRBJ1-1,-,CASSPQTGPEAFF,TGTGCCAGCTCACCCCAAACGGGTCCTGAAGCTTTCTTT
-,TRBV2,TRBJ1-3,-,CASSDPGASGNTIYF,TGTGCCAGCAGTGATCCGGGGGCTTCTGGAAACACCATATATTTT
-,TRBV19,TRBJ2-5,-,CASSPQDSYFGETQYF,TGTGCCAGTAGTCCTCAGGACTCCTACTTTGGAGAGACCCAGTACTTC
-,TRBV12-3/TRBV12-4,TRBJ1-5,-,CASSLFIREPQHF,TGTGCCAGCAGTTTATTCATCAGGGAGCCCCAGCATTTT
TRBD1,TRBV6-5,TRBJ1-2,-,CASSNGQGANYGYTF,TGTGCCAGCAGTAACGGACAGGGAGCTAACTATGGCTACACCTTC
-,TRBV5-1,TRBJ2-1,-,CASSLSPYIYNEQFF,TGCGCCAGCAGCTTGAGCCCATACATTTACAATGAGCAGTTCTTC
-,TRBV12-1,TRBJ2-7,-,CASSSPETYEQYF,TGTGCCAGCAGCTCACCGGAAACTTACGAGCAGTACTTC
TRBD1,TRBV28,TRBJ1-6,-,CASSLRTGGSPLHF,TGTGCCAGCAGCTTGCGGACAGGGGGTTCACCCCTCCACTTT
-,TRBV10-3,TRBJ2-1,-,CAISEAGRNEQFF,TGTGCCATCAGTGAGGCTGGCAGGAATGAGCAGTTCTTC
TRBD2,TRBV5-1,TRBJ2-7,-,CASSGGTSRSSYEQYF,TGCGCCAGCAGCGGCGGGACTAGCCGAAGCTCCTACGAGCAGTACTTC
-,TRBV7-9,TRBJ1-4,-,CASSPLAEKLFF,TGTGCCAGCAGCCCCTTAGCGGAAAAACTGTTTTTT
-,TRBV6-5,TRBJ1-1,-,CASSYGGRDTEAFF,TGTGCCAGCAGTTACGGCGGGCGGGATACTGAAGCTTTCTTT
-,TRBV7-3,TRBJ2-1,-,CASSLSRVRGNEQFF,TGTGCCAGCAGCTTAAGCAGGGTTAGAGGCAATGAGCAGTTCTTC
TRBD2,TRBV28,TRBJ2-7,-,CASSLIGSGRTNEQYF,TGTGCCAGCAGTTTAATAGGTAGCGGGAGGACGAACGAGCAGTACTTC
TRBD1,TRBV5-1,TRBJ1-2,-,CASSLRVTGGNYGYTF,TGCGCCAGCAGCTTAAGGGTTACAGGGGGCAACTATGGCTACACCTTC
-,TRBV9,TRBJ1-1,-,CASSVLRQTNTEAFF,TGTGCCAGCAGCGTTCTCCGACAAACTAACACTGAAGCTTTCTTT